This record looks at one TCR beta chain sequence and its context. The V gene end was trimmed by 6 bases and the J gene end by 1 base; junction bases not matched to a gene: 5. Germline V gene sequence: CDR1 SEHNR, CDR2 FQNEAQ (reference sequence). CDR3 size: 16 residues. Sequencing was performed with immunoSEQ multiplex PCR; in TCRdb, only in-frame clones are kept and a portion is missing. The sample holds tens of thousands of clones, about 93% seen once. Autoimmune disease history or systemic immunosuppression led to patient exclusion. The data originate from a study of OX40 agonist ivuxolimab in advanced cancers. For the study at large: Recorded diagnoses for dose-escalation patients were hepatocellular carcinoma, melanoma, renal cell or head and neck cancer. Prior therapy, whether anti-PD-1, anti-PD-L1 or anti-CTLA-4, was allowed, and approximately 37% had some.

This TCR was sampled from an adult with an advanced solid tumor such as melanoma, head and neck, liver or kidney cancer. The V call is TRBV7-9, the J call TRBJ2-2; TRBD2 matches at 10 bases. The sequencing here drew on CD4+ or CD8+ T cells sorted from blood, taken in a trial of the OX40 agonist ivuxolimab. This CDR3 is CASRTSGAGNTGELFF. The CDR3 coding sequence is TGTGCCAGCAGAACTAGCGGGGCCGGGAACACCGGGGAGCTGTTTTTT.